The next 7 T cell receptor beta chains were all read from a single sample in a study of vaccination effects on CD4 cells after COVID-19. Viral peptide pools were used in the ViraFEST assay to expand antigen-specific CD4+ T cells, and sequencing came afterward. Researchers isolated CD4+ T cells once less than twelve days of culture had elapsed. Recipients of the vaccine had no prior SARS-CoV-2 infection and negative nucleocapsid antibodies. Antigens for these TCRs are unknown. The repertoire was sequenced with immunoSEQ multiplex PCR; TCRdb's copy has only in-frame clones and lacks some. This sample yields roughly 30,000 clones, of which approximately 72% are seen a single time; approximately 31% belongs to the top ten. This specimen was CD4+ T cells from PBMCs cultured with SARS-CoV-2 spike peptides, taken before COVID-19 vaccination. The receptors were gathered from a human donor who received a COVID-19 vaccine.

V usage is TRBV5-8 and J usage is TRBJ2-5; a weak D match, TRBD1 (5 bases). Trimming removed 4 bases from V and 3 bases from J, with 22 bases in between. CDR1 SGHTS and CDR2 YDEGEE come from the germline V gene. This CDR3 has 17 residues. The CDR3 DNA reads TGTGCCAGCAGCCGGATGACGTCATGGGGCTTGGAAGAGACCCAGTACTTC. It specifies CASSRMTSWGLEETQYF.

The chain uses TRBV5-1 and TRBJ1-3; D is unclear. Trimming pared 0 bases from V and 4 bases from J, leaving 5 bases between. The CDR3 runs to 13 residues. Germline V gene lookup returns CDR1 SGHRS and CDR2 YFSETQ. CDR3: CASSLGGGNTIYF. In DNA form, the CDR3 reads TGCGCCAGCAGCTTGGGCGGAGGAAACACCATATATTTT.

This chain links TRBV3-1 (or the pseudogene TRBV3-2) with TRBJ1-2; a weak D match, TRBD1 (6 bases). CDR1 LGHDT and CDR2 YNNKEL come from the germline V gene (reference sequence). CDR3 length: 16 residues. The V gene lost 0 bases and the J gene lost 6 bases, with 17 bases spanning the gap. The CDR3 DNA reads TGTGCCAGCAGCCAAGATCGCGGGGGCGCTTTGGATGGCTACACCTTC. Translating it yields CASSQDRGGALDGYTF.

V and J are TRBV18 and TRBJ2-3; D unclear. Deletions cut 2 bases from V and 3 bases from J, with 6 bases between. This CDR3 comprises 13 residues. Germline V lookup: CDR1 KGHSH, CDR2 LQKENI. The DNA for the CDR3 is TGTGCCAGCTCACCAATACGGACAGATACGCAGTATTTT. This gives the protein CASSPIRTDTQYF.

The rearrangement joins TRBV7-2 to TRBJ2-7, with D perhaps given as TRBD1 or TRBD2 (6 bases each). CDR3 length: 12 amino acids. Germline V CDR1 and CDR2: SGHTA, FQGNSA. Trimming left V 6 bases short and J 4 bases short, with 10 bases between. The CDR3 region is CASSQGGYEQYF. For the CDR3, the DNA is TGTGCCAGCAGTCAAGGGGGGTACGAGCAGTACTTC.

The V and J genes are TRBV27 and TRBJ2-3; 11 bases are shared with TRBD1. Losses at the gene ends were 5 bases for V and 2 bases for J; bases not matched to a gene: 12. The CDR3 consists of 18 residues. Germline CDR1 is MNHEY and CDR2 is SMNVEV (reference sequence). CDR3 protein: CASSPTTGTGGPTDTQYF. The CDR3 nucleotides are TGTGCCAGCAGTCCCACTACCGGGACAGGGGGGCCCACAGATACGCAGTATTTT.

This chain connects TRBV5-6 to TRBJ1-1; D is possibly TRBD1 (5 bases). The CDR3 has 15 amino acids. The germline CDR1 and CDR2 sequences are SGHDT and YYEEEE. Trimming took 2 bases from V and 8 from J, leaving 19 bases between them. The CDR3 bases are TGTGCCAGCAGCTTTGCCGGGACGGGACCTCTCGAAGCTTTCTTT. Its protein product is CASSFAGTGPLEAFF.